Below, 14 T cell receptor beta chains from the same sample are listed, as sequenced in a study of regulatory T cells in long-lasting Graves disease. To make TCR beta libraries, researchers used iRepertoire HTBI primers and Arm-PCR of CDR3 regions. Via MiXCR, TCRdb re-called the multiplex PCR reads, giving one row per CDR3 protein. The table shows about 400,000 distinct CDR3 sequences, with less than 25% occurring only once. The time point was: persistent/refractory GD, antithyroid drugs over 5 years with positive TRAb. PBMC RNA was the source of the TCR library. Sequencing was performed on peripheral blood mononuclear cells (PBMCs), taken when the disease was refractory, from a patient treated with antithyroid drugs. These receptors came from a female donor with Graves disease.

This clonotype has a handful of counts. The chain uses TRBV19 and TRBJ1-1; D is unresolved. The CDR3 is 11 amino acids. V was trimmed by 1 base and J by 9 bases, leaving 6 bases between them. Germline assignment: CDR1 LNHDA and CDR2 SQIVND (reference sequence). This CDR3 is CASSIAGQAFF. In nucleotides, the CDR3 is TGTGCCAGTAGTATAGCGGGCCAAGCTTTCTTT.

As concerns this clonotype: One base away lies a much larger clone, so this may be a sequencing read error. The missing conserved phenylalanine or tryptophan at the end of this CDR3 makes a read error likely. The J gene is TRBJ1-2, the V gene TRBV27; TRBD1 agrees at 7 bases. The CDR3 runs 15 residues. Germline trimming cut 10 bases from V and 8 bases from J; bases unmatched to any gene: 19. The germline gives CDR1 MNHEY, CDR2 SMNVEV (reference sequence). The CDR3 loop is CATGRGQGDSGGYTS. The CDR3 DNA sequence: TGTGCCACCGGACGGGGGCAGGGGGATTCGGGCGGCTACACCTCC.

This clonotype was recorded many times. V usage is TRBV6-1 and J usage is TRBJ1-2; TRBD1 aligns across 8 bases. With 8 bases clipped from V and 4 bases from J, the junction kept 9 bases outside the gene matches. Germline-derived CDR1 and CDR2 are MNHNS and SASEGT. This CDR3 has 14 amino acids. Here the CDR3 reads CASGHRGSGYGYTF. In DNA form, the CDR3 reads TGTGCCAGCGGACACAGGGGGTCGGGCTATGGCTACACCTTC.

The CDR3 bases are TGCAGTGCTAGAGATGGGGGCGGGCGGGCCTACGAGCAGTACTTC. Encoded protein: CSARDGGGRAYEQYF. The chain uses TRBV20-1 and TRBJ2-7; D may be TRBD1 (6 bases). V shed 0 bases and J shed 2 bases, with 14 bases lying between them. The germline V gene encodes CDR1 DFQATT and CDR2 SNEGSKA (reference sequence). This CDR3 is built from 15 residues.

This clonotype was seen at least ten times. The chain uses TRBV2 and TRBJ1-5, with D tentatively TRBD1 (5 bases). This CDR3 region has 13 residues. V lost 8 bases and J 3 bases, leaving 11 bases between the germline ends. Germline CDR1 and CDR2: SNHLY and FYNNEI. CDR3: CASCVGVNQPQHF. The CDR3, as DNA: TGTGCCAGCTGTGTGGGGGTCAATCAGCCCCAGCATTTT.

This clonotype has only a few counts. V is TRBV24-1 and J is TRBJ1-5; D not certain. CDR1 and CDR2 (germline): KGHDR, SFDVKD. V was trimmed by 6 bases and J by 3 bases, leaving 8 bases between them. The CDR3 covers 13 residues. The CDR3 is CATSLDFNQPQHF. CDR3 sequence (DNA): TGTGCCACCAGTCTTGACTTCAATCAGCCCCAGCATTTT.

Of note for this clonotype: A much larger clonotype is one base distant, so this may be a read error. This rearrangement joins TRBV12-3 or TRBV12-4 to TRBJ2-2; the match to TRBD1 covers 7 bases. Trimming at V came to 3 bases and at J to 4 bases, leaving 2 bases not matched to a gene. The CDR3 is 14 residues long. This chain's CDR3 is CASSFPGGTGELFF. The CDR3 DNA sequence: TGTGCCAGCAGTTTCCCAGGGGGCACCGGGGAGCTGTTTTTT.

This clonotype has at least ten counts. The chain carries TRBV6-5 and TRBJ1-2; the match to TRBD1 covers 7 bases. The CDR3 is made up of 13 amino acids. Unmatched junction bases numbered 5, after V lost 4 bases and J lost 6 bases. Germline CDR1 and CDR2: MNHEY and SVGAGI. CDR3 in DNA: TGTGCCAGCAGTTCGCCGGGACAGAATGGCTACACCTTC. Its translation is CASSSPGQNGYTF.

CDR3 coding DNA: TGTGCCAGCAGTGAACCCCCCCTAGCGGTTCTCACAGATACGCAGTATTTT. Translation gives CASSEPPLAVLTDTQYF. The chain joins TRBV6-2 or TRBV6-3 to TRBJ2-3, with 7 bases that match TRBD2. The V gene's germline CDR1 is MNHEY and CDR2 SVGEGT. CDR3 size: 17 residues. The V segment lost 5 bases and the J segment 2 bases; nucleotides outside the gene matches: 13.

This clonotype appeared many times. The chain carries TRBV6-2 or TRBV6-3 and TRBJ2-4, with 7 bases matching TRBD1. CDR1 MNHEY and CDR2 SVGEGT come from the germline V gene. The J segment lost 9 bases and the V segment lost 6 bases, leaving 5 bases of the junction unmatched. The CDR3 contains 12 residues. CDR3 residues: CASSYRGSIQYF. The CDR3 nucleotides read TGTGCCAGCAGCTACAGGGGAAGCATTCAGTACTTC.

At least ten counts were recorded for this clonotype. The V gene is TRBV6-1, the J gene TRBJ2-5, with 8 bases fitting TRBD1. The CDR3 totals 14 residues. Losses at the gene ends were 5 bases for V and 2 bases for J; bases not matched to a gene: 4. Germline-derived CDR1 and CDR2 are MNHNS and SASEGT. CDR3 coding DNA: TGTGCCAGCAGTACGACAGGGGTGCAAGAGACCCAGTACTTC. Translated: CASSTTGVQETQYF.

The chain links TRBV3-1 to TRBJ2-3, with 7 bases fitting TRBD2. Looked up from germline, CDR1 is LGHDT and CDR2 is YNNKEL (reference sequence). The ends lost 4 bases at V and 2 bases at J; junction bases unmatched: 3. This CDR3 contains 14 residues. The CDR3 DNA reads as TGTGCCAGCAGCCGGGACTACCACACAGATACGCAGTATTTT. Encoded protein: CASSRDYHTDTQYF.

With respect to this clonotype: This CDR3 fails to terminate in the conserved phenylalanine or tryptophan, so it likely reflects a read error. The CDR3 spells CASSKWGQETQYL. Here the CDR3 DNA reads TGTGCCAGCAGTAAATGGGGCCAAGAGACCCAGTACCTC. The chain recombines TRBV3-1 with TRBJ2-5; D remains unclear. Deletions cut 6 bases from V and 1 base from J, with 9 bases between. The CDR3 has 13 residues. The V gene's germline CDR1 is LGHDT and CDR2 YNNKEL (reference sequence).

This clonotype occurred once. The rearrangement uses TRBV5-1 and TRBJ1-6; D not resolved. The germline V gene encodes CDR1 SGHRS and CDR2 YFSETQ. The V and J ends lost 4 bases and 9 bases respectively, with 17 bases between them. The CDR3 is made up of 15 amino acids. CDR3 nucleotides: TGCGCCAGCAGCATTCTGGAGGGTAGGGTTTCACCCCTCCACTTT. Translating it yields CASSILEGRVSPLHF.